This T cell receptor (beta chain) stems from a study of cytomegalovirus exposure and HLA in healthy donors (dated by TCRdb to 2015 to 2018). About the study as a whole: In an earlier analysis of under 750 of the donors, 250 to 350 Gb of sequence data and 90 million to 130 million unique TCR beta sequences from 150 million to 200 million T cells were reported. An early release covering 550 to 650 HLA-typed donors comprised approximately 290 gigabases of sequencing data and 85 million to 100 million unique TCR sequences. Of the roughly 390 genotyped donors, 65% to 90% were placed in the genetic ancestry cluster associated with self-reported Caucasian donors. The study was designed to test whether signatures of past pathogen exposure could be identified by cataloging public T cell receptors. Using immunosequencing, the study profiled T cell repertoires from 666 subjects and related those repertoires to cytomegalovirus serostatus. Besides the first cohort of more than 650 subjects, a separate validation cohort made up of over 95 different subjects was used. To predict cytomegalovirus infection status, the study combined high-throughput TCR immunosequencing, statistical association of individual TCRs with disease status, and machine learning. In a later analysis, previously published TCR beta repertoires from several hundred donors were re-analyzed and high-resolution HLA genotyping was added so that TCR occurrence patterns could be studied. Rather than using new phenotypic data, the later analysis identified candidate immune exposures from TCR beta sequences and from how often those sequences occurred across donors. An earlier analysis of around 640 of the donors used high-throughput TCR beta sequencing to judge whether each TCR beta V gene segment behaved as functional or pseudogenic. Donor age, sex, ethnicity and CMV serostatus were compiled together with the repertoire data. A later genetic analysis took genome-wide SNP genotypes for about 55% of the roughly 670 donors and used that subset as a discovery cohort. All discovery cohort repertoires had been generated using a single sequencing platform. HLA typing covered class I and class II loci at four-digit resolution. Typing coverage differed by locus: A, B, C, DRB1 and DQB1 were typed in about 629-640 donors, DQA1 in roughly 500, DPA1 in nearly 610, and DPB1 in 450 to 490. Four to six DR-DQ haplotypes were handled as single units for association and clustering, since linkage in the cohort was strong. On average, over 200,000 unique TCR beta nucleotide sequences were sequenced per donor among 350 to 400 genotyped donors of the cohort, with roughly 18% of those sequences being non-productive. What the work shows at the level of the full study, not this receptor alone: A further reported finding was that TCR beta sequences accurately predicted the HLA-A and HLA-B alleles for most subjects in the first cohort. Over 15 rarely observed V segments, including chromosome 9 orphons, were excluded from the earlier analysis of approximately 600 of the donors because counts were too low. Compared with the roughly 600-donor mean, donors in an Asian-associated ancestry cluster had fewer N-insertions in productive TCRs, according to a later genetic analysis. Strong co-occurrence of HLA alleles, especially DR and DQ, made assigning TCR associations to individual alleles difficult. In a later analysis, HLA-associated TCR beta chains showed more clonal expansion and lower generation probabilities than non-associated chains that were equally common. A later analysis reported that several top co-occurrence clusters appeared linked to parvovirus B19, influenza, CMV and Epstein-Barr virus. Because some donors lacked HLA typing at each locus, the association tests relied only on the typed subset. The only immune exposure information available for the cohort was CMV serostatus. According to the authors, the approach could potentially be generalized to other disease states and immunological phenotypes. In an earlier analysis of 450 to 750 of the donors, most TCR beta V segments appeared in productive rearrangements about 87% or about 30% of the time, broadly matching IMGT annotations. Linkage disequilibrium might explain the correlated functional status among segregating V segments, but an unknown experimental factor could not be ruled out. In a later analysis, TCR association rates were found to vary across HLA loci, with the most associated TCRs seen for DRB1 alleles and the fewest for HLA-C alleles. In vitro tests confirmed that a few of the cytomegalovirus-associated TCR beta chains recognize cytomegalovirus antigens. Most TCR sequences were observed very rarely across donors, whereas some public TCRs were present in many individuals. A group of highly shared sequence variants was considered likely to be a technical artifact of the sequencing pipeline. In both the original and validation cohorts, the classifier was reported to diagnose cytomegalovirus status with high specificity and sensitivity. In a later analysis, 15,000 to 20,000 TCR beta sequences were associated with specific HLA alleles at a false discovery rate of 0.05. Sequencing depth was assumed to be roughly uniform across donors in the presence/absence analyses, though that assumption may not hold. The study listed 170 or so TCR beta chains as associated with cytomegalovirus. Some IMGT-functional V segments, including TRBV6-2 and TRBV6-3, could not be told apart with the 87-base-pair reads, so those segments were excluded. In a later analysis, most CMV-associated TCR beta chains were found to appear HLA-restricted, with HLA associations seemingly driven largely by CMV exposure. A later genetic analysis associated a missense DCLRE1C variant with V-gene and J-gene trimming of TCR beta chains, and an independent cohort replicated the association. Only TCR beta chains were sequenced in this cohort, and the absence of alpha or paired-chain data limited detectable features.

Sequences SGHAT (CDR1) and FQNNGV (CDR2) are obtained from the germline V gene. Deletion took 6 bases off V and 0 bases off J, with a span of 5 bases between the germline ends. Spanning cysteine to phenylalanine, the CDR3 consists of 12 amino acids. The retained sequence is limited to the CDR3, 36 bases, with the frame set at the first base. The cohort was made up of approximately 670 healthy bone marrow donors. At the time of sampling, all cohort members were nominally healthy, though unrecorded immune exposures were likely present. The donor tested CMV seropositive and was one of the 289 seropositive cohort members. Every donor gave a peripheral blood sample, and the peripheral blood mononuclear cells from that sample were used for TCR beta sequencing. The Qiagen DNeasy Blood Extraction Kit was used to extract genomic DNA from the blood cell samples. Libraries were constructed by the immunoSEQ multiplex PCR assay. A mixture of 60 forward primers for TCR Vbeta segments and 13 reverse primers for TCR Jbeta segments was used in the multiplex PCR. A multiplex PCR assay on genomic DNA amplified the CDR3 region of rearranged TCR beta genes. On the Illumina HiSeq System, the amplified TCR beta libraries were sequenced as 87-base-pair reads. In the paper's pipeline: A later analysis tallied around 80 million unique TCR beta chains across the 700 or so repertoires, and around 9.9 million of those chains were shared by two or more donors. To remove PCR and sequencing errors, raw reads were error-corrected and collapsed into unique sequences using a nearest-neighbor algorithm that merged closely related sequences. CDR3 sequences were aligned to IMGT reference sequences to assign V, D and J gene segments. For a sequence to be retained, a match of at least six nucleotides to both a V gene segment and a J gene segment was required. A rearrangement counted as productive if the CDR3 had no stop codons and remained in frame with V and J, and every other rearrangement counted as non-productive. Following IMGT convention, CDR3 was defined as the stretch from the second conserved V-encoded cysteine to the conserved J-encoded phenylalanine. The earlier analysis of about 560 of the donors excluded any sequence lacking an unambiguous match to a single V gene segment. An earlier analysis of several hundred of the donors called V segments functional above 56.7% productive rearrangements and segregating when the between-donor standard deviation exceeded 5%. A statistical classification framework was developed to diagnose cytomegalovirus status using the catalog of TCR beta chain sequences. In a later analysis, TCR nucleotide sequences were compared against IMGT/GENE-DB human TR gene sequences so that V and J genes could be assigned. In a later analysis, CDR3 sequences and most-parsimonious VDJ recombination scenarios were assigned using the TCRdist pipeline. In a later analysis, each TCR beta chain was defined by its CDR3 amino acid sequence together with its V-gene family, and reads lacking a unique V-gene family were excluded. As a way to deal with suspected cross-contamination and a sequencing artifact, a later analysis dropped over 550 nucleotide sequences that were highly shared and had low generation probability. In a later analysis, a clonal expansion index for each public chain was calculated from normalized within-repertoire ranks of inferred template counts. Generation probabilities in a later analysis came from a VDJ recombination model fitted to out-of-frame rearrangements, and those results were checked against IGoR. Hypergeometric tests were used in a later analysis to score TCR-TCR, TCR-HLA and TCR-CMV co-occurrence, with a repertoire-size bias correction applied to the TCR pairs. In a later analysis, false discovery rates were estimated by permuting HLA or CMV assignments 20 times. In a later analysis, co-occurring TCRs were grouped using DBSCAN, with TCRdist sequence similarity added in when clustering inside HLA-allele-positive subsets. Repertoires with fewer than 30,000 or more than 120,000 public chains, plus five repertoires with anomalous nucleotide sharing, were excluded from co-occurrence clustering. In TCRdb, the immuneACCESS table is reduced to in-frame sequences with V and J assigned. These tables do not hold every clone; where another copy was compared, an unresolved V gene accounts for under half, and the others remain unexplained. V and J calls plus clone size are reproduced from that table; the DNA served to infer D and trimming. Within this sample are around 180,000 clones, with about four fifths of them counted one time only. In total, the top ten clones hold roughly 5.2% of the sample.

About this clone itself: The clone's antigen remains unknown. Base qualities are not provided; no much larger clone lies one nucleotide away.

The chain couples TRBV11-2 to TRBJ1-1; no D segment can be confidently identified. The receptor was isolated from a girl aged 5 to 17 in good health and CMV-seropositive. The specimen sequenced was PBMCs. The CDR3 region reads CASRLVNTEAFF. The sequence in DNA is TGTGCCAGCAGACTTGTGAACACTGAAGCTTTCTTT.